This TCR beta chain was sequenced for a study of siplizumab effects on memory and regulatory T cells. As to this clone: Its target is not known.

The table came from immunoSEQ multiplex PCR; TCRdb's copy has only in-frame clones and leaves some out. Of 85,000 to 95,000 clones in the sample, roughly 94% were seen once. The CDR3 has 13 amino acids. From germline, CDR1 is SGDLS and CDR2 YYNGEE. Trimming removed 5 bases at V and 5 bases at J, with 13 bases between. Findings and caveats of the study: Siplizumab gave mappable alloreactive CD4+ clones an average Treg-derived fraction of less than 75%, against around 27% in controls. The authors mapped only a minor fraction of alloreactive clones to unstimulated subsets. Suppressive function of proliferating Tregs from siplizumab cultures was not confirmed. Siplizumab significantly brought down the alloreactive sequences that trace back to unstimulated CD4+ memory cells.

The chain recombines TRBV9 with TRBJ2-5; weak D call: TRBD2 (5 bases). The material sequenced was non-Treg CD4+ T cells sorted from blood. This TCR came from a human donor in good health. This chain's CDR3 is CASSSGNRETQYF. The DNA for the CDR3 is TGTGCCAGCAGTTCGGGGAATAGGGAGACCCAGTACTTC.